Only one count was recorded for the clone carrying this T cell receptor beta chain. Sequencing used immunoSEQ multiplex PCR; TCRdb keeps in-frame clones, though not all of them. Of over 80,000 clones in the sample, 83% were seen once. The data were taken from a study of ipilimumab plus nivolumab after autologous stem cell transplantation. Starting 14 to 28 days after autologous transplant, ipilimumab 1 mg/kg was given. The source is a male donor with diffuse large B-cell lymphoma. The input for sequencing was PBMCs, taken in a trial of ipilimumab plus nivolumab as post-transplant consolidation.

CDR3 protein: CASGRDRVREQYF. The CDR3 DNA reads as TGTGCCAGCGGTCGGGACAGGGTACGCGAGCAGTACTTC. The gene calls are TRBV11-2 and TRBJ2-7, with 9 bases that match TRBD1. Germline lookup yields CDR1 SGHAT and CDR2 FQNNGV. This CDR3 spans 13 amino acids. J was trimmed by 6 bases and V by 8 bases; bases with no gene match: 8.